These 3 T cell receptor beta chains share one sample of origin, sequenced in a study of blood T cells in healthy people across ages. The second PCR ran about 6 to 11 cycles with a sample-barcoded 5' primer and J-beta primers. TCRdb used MiXCR to reprocess the 5' RACE reads, holding one entry per CDR3 protein. The sample has 850,000 to 1,000,000 distinct CDR3 sequences; roughly 43% are singletons. Sequencing was done on a sample of blood. The receptors were gathered from a man aged 25 to 40 in good health.

The chain is built from TRBV30 and TRBJ2-2; D remains ambiguous. CDR3 length: 14 residues. CDR1 GTSNPN and CDR2 SVGIG come from the germline V gene (reference sequence). V lost 4 bases to trimming and J lost 0 bases, with 9 bases between them. The CDR3 bases are TGTGCCTGGAAGAGGACGGCGAACACCGGGGAGCTGTTTTTT. Translating gives CAWKRTANTGELFF. Using reference TRBV30 and TRBJ2-2 for the parts outside the CDR3, the full variable domain is SQTIHQWPATLVQPVGSPLSLECTVEGTSNPNLYWYRQAAGRGLQLLFYSVGIGQISSEVPQNLSASRPQDRQFILSSKKLLLSDSGFYLCAWKRTANTGELFFGEGSRLTVL.

This clonotype was seen more than once but under ten times. The V call is TRBV7-2, the J call TRBJ2-1; no reliable D call. Germline V gene sequence: CDR1 SGHTA, CDR2 FQGNSA. This CDR3 contains 12 residues. Trimming pared 3 bases from V and 9 bases from J, leaving 9 bases between. This chain's CDR3 is CASSFTTSEQFF. The DNA for the CDR3 is TGTGCCAGCAGCTTCACTACAAGTGAGCAGTTCTTC. Full variable domain (outside the CDR3, taken from reference TRBV7-2 and TRBJ2-1): GAGVSQSPSNKVTEKGKDVELRCDPISGHTALYWYRQSLGQGLEFLIYFQGNSAPDKSGLPSDRFSAERTGGSVSTLTIQRTQQEDSAVYLCASSFTTSEQFFGPGTRLTVL.

V gene TRBV5-1 combines with J gene TRBJ2-4; 10 bases are shared with TRBD1. From germline, CDR1 is SGHRS and CDR2 YFSETQ. V trimming: 3 bases; J trimming: 2 bases; junction bases outside the gene matches: 5. The CDR3 extends over 16 amino acids. CDR3 DNA sequence: TGCGCCAGCAGCTCGACAGGGGGCGCAACCAAAAACATTCAGTACTTC. As protein: CASSSTGGATKNIQYF.